Below, 17 T cell receptor beta chains from the same sample are listed, as sequenced in a study of T cell responses to AZD1222 COVID-19 vaccine. Profiled with immunoSEQ multiplex PCR; TCRdb holds only in-frame clones, not every one. The sample has about 120,000 clones, around 90% seen once. Sequenced here: peripheral blood, sampled 28 days after the second dose of the MenACWY control vaccine. These receptors were taken from an adult who received the MenACWY meningococcal vaccine as a control.

The chain employs TRBV13 and TRBJ1-5; 9 nucleotides match TRBD1. This CDR3 has 20 amino acids. V shed 1 base and J 1 base; nucleotides not matched to a gene: 14. Germline CDR1 is PRHDT and CDR2 is FYEKMQ (reference sequence). CDR3 nucleotide sequence: TGTGCCAGCAGCTTAGAGGGTCGGTGGACAGGGGAGTTCAGCAATCAGCCCCAGCATTTT. Translating it yields CASSLEGRWTGEFSNQPQHF.

The chain couples TRBV7-2 to TRBJ1-1; D possibly corresponds to TRBD1 (5 bases). Trimming removed 1 base at V and 4 bases at J, with 22 bases between. The CDR3 runs 18 residues. Per germline, CDR1 SGHTA and CDR2 FQGNSA. This CDR3 is CASSLEDKSSGRGTEAFF. CDR3 bases: TGTGCCAGCAGCTTAGAGGACAAATCTTCGGGGCGCGGCACTGAAGCTTTCTTT.

The genes are TRBV7-2 and TRBJ2-7, with 8 positions matching TRBD2. The CDR3 runs to 15 residues. After removal of 1 base from V and 2 bases from J, the junction contained 4 bases not matched to a gene. CDR1 and CDR2 from the germline V gene are SGHTA and FQGNSA. The chain's CDR3 is CASSLEAGATYEQYV. CDR3 DNA: TGTGCCAGCAGCTTAGAAGCGGGGGCGACCTACGAGCAGTACGTC.

This clone was recorded only once. The chain has TRBV27 and TRBJ2-4; D gene ambiguous. V was trimmed by 7 bases and J by 9 bases, leaving 10 bases between them. The CDR3 contains 11 residues. Germline values: CDR1 MNHEY, CDR2 SMNVEV (reference sequence). The chain's CDR3 is CASMTVGIQYF. CDR3 nucleotides: TGTGCCAGCATGACCGTGGGCATTCAGTACTTC.

The J gene is TRBJ1-2, the V gene TRBV5-1; D gene uncertain. In germline, CDR1 is SGHRS, CDR2 YFSETQ. V was trimmed by 3 bases and J by 0 bases, leaving 6 bases between them. This CDR3 has 13 amino acids. The CDR3 nucleotides are TGCGCCAGCAGCTACGGGCCTAACTATGGCTACACCTTC. This sequence encodes CASSYGPNYGYTF.

The chain links TRBV20-1 to TRBJ1-5, with D possibly being TRBD1 (5 bases). From germline, CDR1 is DFQATT and CDR2 SNEGSKA (reference sequence). The CDR3 has 13 amino acids. V was trimmed by 3 bases and J by 7 bases, leaving 13 bases between them. The CDR3 DNA is TGCAGTGCTAGTTCCAGGGCAGGCCAGCCCCAGCATTTT. Translating it yields CSASSRAGQPQHF.

The J gene is TRBJ2-3, the V gene TRBV30; no firm D call. Germline-derived CDR1 and CDR2 are GTSNPN and SVGIG (reference sequence). V gave up 0 bases and J gave up 2 bases, with 6 bases separating them. There are 13 residues in the CDR3. The CDR3 here is CAWSVSFTDTQYF. CDR3 DNA: TGTGCCTGGAGTGTGTCGTTCACAGATACGCAGTATTTT.

The chain carries TRBV5-1 and TRBJ2-2; D is unresolved. There are 16 residues in the CDR3. Between the trimmed V and J ends, which lost 1 base and 1 base, there was a span of 11 bases. Germline V gene lookup returns CDR1 SGHRS and CDR2 YFSETQ. Written as DNA, the CDR3 is TGCGCCAGCAGCTTGCTACGTCCCGGGAACACCGGGGAGCTGTTTTTT. Its translation: CASSLLRPGNTGELFF.

This chain joins TRBV5-6 and TRBJ2-7; 7 positions agree with TRBD1. The CDR3 contains 14 residues. Germline lookup yields CDR1 SGHDT and CDR2 YYEEEE. The ends lost 4 bases at V and 6 bases at J; junction bases unmatched: 10. The CDR3 loop is CASSTSSTGREQYV. CDR3 bases: TGTGCCAGCAGCACCTCCTCGACAGGGCGCGAGCAGTACGTC.

The genes are TRBV6-1 and TRBJ1-2, with a possible D match to TRBD1 (5 bases). The CDR3 has 15 amino acids. V was pared by 0 bases and J by 0 bases, with 8 bases between. Germline assignment: CDR1 MNHNS and CDR2 SASEGT. CDR3 sequence (DNA): TGTGCCAGCAGTGAAGCCCCAGGGTCTAACTATGGCTACACCTTC. This codes for CASSEAPGSNYGYTF.

This clone was detected once. The chain carries TRBV5-4 and TRBJ1-1; no firm D call. There are 17 residues in the CDR3. V gave up 1 base and J gave up 2 bases, with 18 bases separating them. The germline gives CDR1 SGHNT, CDR2 YYREEE (reference sequence). CDR3 in DNA: TGTGCCAGCAGCTTGTTTTTAGTTTCGGGGAAAAACACTGAAGCTTTCTTT. This translates into CASSLFLVSGKNTEAFF. Full variable domain (missing parts from reference TRBV5-4 and TRBJ1-1): ETGVTQSPTHLIKTRGQQVTLRCSSQSGHNTVSWYQQALGQGPQFIFQYYREEENGRGNFPPRFSGLQFPNYSSELNVNALELDDSALYLCASSLFLVSGKNTEAFFGQGTRLTVV.

The V and J genes are TRBV6-5 and TRBJ2-2; D gene ambiguous. CDR1 is MNHEY, CDR2 SVGAGI, per germline. The length of the CDR3 is 14 residues. V was shortened by 6 bases and J by 6 bases, with 14 bases between the two germline ends. CDR3 protein: CASRITFSAGELFF. In DNA form, the CDR3 reads TGTGCCAGCAGAATTACTTTCTCTGCCGGGGAGCTGTTTTTT.

This clone is a singleton in its sample. This sequence joins TRBV28 and TRBJ2-7; either TRBD1 or TRBD2 may supply D (6 bases each). Trimming left V 3 bases short and J 6 bases short, with 18 bases between. The V gene's germline CDR1 is MDHEN and CDR2 SYDVKM. The CDR3 runs 15 residues. The CDR3 DNA follows: TGTGCCAGCAGTTTTCTCCCAGGGGAGGCTCCCGAGCAGTACTTC. Protein: CASSFLPGEAPEQYF. The full variable domain, in which reference TRBV28 and TRBJ2-7 provide the parts outside the CDR3, is DVKVTQSSRYLVKRTGEKVFLECVQDMDHENMFWYRQDPGLGLRLIYFSYDVKMKEKGDIPEGYSVSREKKERFSLILESASTNQTSMYLCASSFLPGEAPEQYFGPGTRLTVT.

This clone was picked up a small number of times. The chain uses TRBV6-1 and TRBJ2-1; 12 nucleotides agree with TRBD2. V lost 2 bases and J lost 10; bases outside the gene matches: 6. CDR1 and CDR2 from the germline V gene are MNHNS and SASEGT. The CDR3 length is 15 residues. The CDR3 protein is CASSELAGGPREQFF. For the CDR3, the DNA is TGTGCCAGCAGTGAACTAGCGGGGGGGCCTAGAGAGCAGTTCTTC.

The chain has TRBV6-6 and TRBJ1-1; 7 positions agree with TRBD1. The germline V gene has CDR1 MNHNY and CDR2 SVGAGI (reference sequence). V lost 5 bases to trimming and J lost 0 bases; unmatched junction nucleotides: 6. The CDR3 totals 15 residues. Here the CDR3 reads CASSPTGTVNTEAFF. CDR3 in DNA: TGTGCCAGCAGTCCTACCGGGACAGTGAACACTGAAGCTTTCTTT.

This CDR3 reads CASSYDRGMNTEAFF. The DNA of the CDR3 is TGTGCCAGCAGTTATGACAGGGGTATGAACACTGAAGCTTTCTTT. V is TRBV6-5 and J is TRBJ1-1; 8 positions match TRBD1. The CDR3 loop spans 15 amino acids. J lost 0 bases, V lost 3 bases, and 3 bases had no gene match. CDR1 is MNHEY and CDR2 is SVGAGI in the germline V gene.

The CDR3 here is CASSLSVGSYNSPLHF. CDR3 bases: TGTGCCAGCAGTTTATCGGTTGGTTCCTATAATTCACCCCTCCACTTT. This chain links TRBV27 with TRBJ1-6; D is uncertain. Per the germline V gene, CDR1 is MNHEY and CDR2 is SMNVEV (reference sequence). With 0 bases removed from V and 1 base from J, the gap between germline ends came to 7 bases. The CDR3 has 16 amino acids.